This T cell receptor (beta chain) was identified during a study of blood T cell repertoires in COVID-19. Overall study context: Both acute and convalescent COVID-19 samples were obtained from the United States, Italy and Spain. In each case, the material was cDNA or gDNA derived from T cells, B-cell-depleted T cells, or PBMCs.

This CDR3 is 16 amino acids long. Germline CDR1 reads LNHDA; CDR2 reads SQIVND (reference sequence). Trimming cost V 2 bases and J 4 bases; bases outside gene matches: 7. In the original analysis: Reference gene primer amplification in the assay estimated nucleated cell counts. Measured with immunoSEQ multiplex PCR; TCRdb has only the in-frame clones, and not every one. Clone size and the V and J calls come from that table; the DNA yielded D and trimming. Among 200,000 or so clones, roughly nine tenths were seen once, and the ten largest hold approximately 0.77%. The V call is TRBV19, the J call TRBJ1-5; 8 nucleotides match TRBD1. The clonotype was recovered from a man in his sixties with COVID-19, enrolled during active disease. The material sequenced was peripheral blood. This chain's CDR3 is CASSILGTGKNQPQHF. DNA for the CDR3: TGTGCCAGTAGTATACTCGGGACAGGCAAAAATCAGCCCCAGCATTTT. Together with reference TRBV19 and TRBJ1-5, the CDR3 gives the full variable domain: DGGITQSPKYLFRKEGQNVTLSCEQNLNHDAMYWYRQDPGQGLRLIYYSQIVNDFQKGDIAEGYSVSREKKESFPLTVTSAQKNPTAFYLCASSILGTGKNQPQHFGDGTRLSIL.